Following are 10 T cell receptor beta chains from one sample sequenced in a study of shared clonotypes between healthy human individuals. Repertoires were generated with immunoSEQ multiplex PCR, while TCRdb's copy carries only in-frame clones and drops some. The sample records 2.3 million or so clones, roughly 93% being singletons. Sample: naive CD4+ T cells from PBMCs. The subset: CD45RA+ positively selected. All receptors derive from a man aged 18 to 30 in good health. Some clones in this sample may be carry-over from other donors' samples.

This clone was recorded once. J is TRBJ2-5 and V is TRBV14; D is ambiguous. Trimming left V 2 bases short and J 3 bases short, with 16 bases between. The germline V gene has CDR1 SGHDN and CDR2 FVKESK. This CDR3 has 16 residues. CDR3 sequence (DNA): TGTGCCAGCAGCCAATCCGGCGCAGACAACGAAGAGACCCAGTACTTC. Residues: CASSQSGADNEETQYF.

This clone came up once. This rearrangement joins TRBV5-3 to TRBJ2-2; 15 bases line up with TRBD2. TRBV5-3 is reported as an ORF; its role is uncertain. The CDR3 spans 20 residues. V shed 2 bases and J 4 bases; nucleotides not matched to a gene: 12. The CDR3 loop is CARSFVKGLAGGPSTGELFF. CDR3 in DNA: TGTGCCAGAAGCTTCGTTAAGGGACTAGCGGGAGGACCGAGCACCGGGGAGCTGTTTTTT.

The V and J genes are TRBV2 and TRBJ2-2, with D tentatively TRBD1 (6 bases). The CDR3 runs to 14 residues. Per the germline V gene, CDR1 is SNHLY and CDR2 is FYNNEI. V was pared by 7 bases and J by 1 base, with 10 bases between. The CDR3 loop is CASMGRGNTGELFF. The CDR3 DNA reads TGTGCCAGCATGGGCAGGGGGAACACCGGGGAGCTGTTTTTT.

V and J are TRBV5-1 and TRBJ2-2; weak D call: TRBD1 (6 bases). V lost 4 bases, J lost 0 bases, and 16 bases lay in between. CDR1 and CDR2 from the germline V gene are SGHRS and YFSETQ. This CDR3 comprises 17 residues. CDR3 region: CASSPRMTGANTGELFF. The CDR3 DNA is TGCGCCAGCAGCCCCCGAATGACAGGTGCGAACACCGGGGAGCTGTTTTTT.

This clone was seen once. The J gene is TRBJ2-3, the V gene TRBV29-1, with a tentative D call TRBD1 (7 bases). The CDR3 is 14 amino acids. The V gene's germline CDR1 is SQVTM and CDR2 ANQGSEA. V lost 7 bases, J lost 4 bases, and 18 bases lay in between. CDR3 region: CSGVGGRGADTQYF. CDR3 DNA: TGCAGCGGCGTTGGGGGCAGGGGGGCAGATACGCAGTATTTT.

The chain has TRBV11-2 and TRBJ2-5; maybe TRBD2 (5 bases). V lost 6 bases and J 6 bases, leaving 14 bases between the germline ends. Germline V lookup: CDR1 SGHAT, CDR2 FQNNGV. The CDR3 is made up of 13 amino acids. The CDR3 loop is CASSSDTGKTQYF. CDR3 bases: TGTGCCAGCAGTAGCGACACTGGCAAGACCCAGTACTTC.

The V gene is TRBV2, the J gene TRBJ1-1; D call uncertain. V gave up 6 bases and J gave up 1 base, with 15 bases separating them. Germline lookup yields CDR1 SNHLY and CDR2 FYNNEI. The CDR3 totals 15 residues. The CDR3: CASRFVGSWNTEAFF. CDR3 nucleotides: TGTGCCAGCAGGTTTGTGGGCAGCTGGAACACTGAAGCTTTCTTT. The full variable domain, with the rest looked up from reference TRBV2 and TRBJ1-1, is EPEVTQTPSHQVTQMGQEVILRCVPISNHLYFYWYRQILGQKVEFLVSFYNNEISEKSEIFDDQFSVERPDGSNFTLKIRSTKLEDSAMYFCASRFVGSWNTEAFFGQGTRLTVV.

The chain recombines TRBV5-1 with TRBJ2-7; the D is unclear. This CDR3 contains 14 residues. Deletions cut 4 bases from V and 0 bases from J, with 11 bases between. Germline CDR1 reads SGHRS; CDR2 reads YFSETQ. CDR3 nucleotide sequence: TGCGCCAGCAGCCCAGAACGGTCCTCCTACGAGCAGTACTTC. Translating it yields CASSPERSSYEQYF.

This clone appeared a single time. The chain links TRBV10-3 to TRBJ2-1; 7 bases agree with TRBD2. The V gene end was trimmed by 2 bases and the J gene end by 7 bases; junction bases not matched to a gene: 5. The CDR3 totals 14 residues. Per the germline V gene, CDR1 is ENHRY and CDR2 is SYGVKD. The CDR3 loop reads CAISENGLVNEQFF. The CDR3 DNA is TGTGCCATCAGTGAGAACGGACTAGTAAATGAGCAGTTCTTC.

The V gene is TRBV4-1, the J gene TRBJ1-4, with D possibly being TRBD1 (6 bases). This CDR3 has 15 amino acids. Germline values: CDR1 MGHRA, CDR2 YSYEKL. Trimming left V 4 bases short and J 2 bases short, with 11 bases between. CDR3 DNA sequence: TGCGCCAGCAGCCCTCCGGGGGCCACTAATGAAAAACTGTTTTTT. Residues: CASSPPGATNEKLFF.